These 19 T cell receptor beta chains were sequenced from one sample in a study of shared clonotypes between healthy human individuals. TCRdb's table, derived via immunoSEQ multiplex PCR, lists solely in-frame clones and lacks some. The profile shows about 510,000 clones, roughly 95% of them singletons. The sample was naive CD4+ T cells sorted from blood. Subset in this sample: CD45RA+ positively selected. Receptors originate from a woman aged 25 to 39 in good health.

This clone was picked up one time. This chain uses TRBV5-4 with TRBJ2-7, with D perhaps matching TRBD2 (6 bases). The CDR3 length is 12 residues. V gave up 4 bases and J gave up 3 bases, with 8 bases separating them. Looked up from germline, CDR1 is SGHNT and CDR2 is YYREEE (reference sequence). The CDR3 sequence is CASSGDFYEQYF. The CDR3 DNA reads TGTGCCAGCAGCGGGGACTTCTACGAGCAGTACTTC.

V gene TRBV9 combines with J gene TRBJ2-2, with no clear D. Looked up from germline, CDR1 is SGDLS and CDR2 is YYNGEE. Deletions cut 4 bases from V and 4 bases from J, with 8 bases between. This CDR3 region has 13 residues. CDR3 nucleotide sequence: TGTGCCAGCAGCCCCCGGCTCACCGGGGAGCTGTTTTTT. Its translation: CASSPRLTGELFF.

CDR3 loop: CASSQAPRGSNSPLHF. Written as DNA, the CDR3 is TGCGCCAGCAGCCAAGCCCCCCGGGGATCGAATTCACCCCTCCACTTT. The rearrangement uses TRBV4-1 and TRBJ1-6; no clear D gene. This CDR3 has 16 amino acids. CDR1 is MGHRA, CDR2 YSYEKL, per germline. V lost 1 base and J lost 7, with 14 bases in between.

The V and J genes are TRBV15 and TRBJ2-2; 7 positions agree with TRBD1. J was trimmed by 1 base and V by 2 bases; bases with no gene match: 1. The CDR3 is 15 residues long. Germline CDR1 reads LNHNV; CDR2 reads YYDKDF (reference sequence). CDR3 residues: CATSRRTGNTGELFF. CDR3 in DNA: TGTGCCACCAGCAGACGGACAGGGAACACCGGGGAGCTGTTTTTT.

This clone was detected once. The CDR3 sequence is CASSAGTGVTYEQYF. As DNA, the CDR3 is TGTGCCAGCTCAGCCGGGACAGGGGTCACCTACGAGCAGTACTTC. The genes are TRBV27 and TRBJ2-7; the match to TRBD1 covers 10 bases. The CDR3 runs to 15 residues. V was clipped by 8 bases and J by 2 bases; unmatched bases: 9. Germline V CDR1 and CDR2: MNHEY, SMNVEV (reference sequence).

Here the CDR3 DNA reads TGTGCCATCAGTGATTCCGGGACGGTCTCCTACGAGCAGTACTTC. This codes for CAISDSGTVSYEQYF. This chain joins TRBV10-3 and TRBJ2-7; tentatively, D is TRBD1 or TRBD2 (5 bases each). Germline CDR1 ENHRY, CDR2 SYGVKD. The CDR3 sequence is 15 residues long. The V end lost 3 bases, the J end lost 0 bases, and 12 bases lay between the germline ends.

The rearrangement uses TRBV19 and TRBJ1-5; 7 bases align to TRBD1. This CDR3 region has 12 residues. CDR1 is LNHDA and CDR2 is SQIVND in the germline V gene (reference sequence). V trimming: 5 bases; J trimming: 10 bases; junction bases outside the gene matches: 5. The CDR3 DNA reads as TGTGCCAGTAGTCCGAGACAGGGTCCCCAGCATTTT. It encodes CASSPRQGPQHF.

A word on this clone: Other DNA variants within this sample encode the same CDR3. The rearrangement uses TRBV4-1 and TRBJ2-5; 8 bases fit TRBD2. Germline V CDR1 and CDR2: MGHRA, YSYEKL. This CDR3 region has 13 residues. V shed 4 bases, J shed 5 bases, and the junction held 3 bases outside the gene matches. The CDR3 sequence is CASSLTGGETQYF. The CDR3 DNA is TGCGCCAGCAGCCTCACGGGGGGGGAGACCCAGTACTTC.

V usage is TRBV13 and J usage is TRBJ2-7, with 12 bases matching TRBD2. Germline CDR1 PRHDT, CDR2 FYEKMQ (reference sequence). This CDR3 comprises 16 residues. Trimming took 4 bases from V and 3 from J; bases not matched to a gene: 7. CDR3 coding DNA: TGTGCCAGCAGCTCCCGCAAACTAGCGGGGGGCTACGAGCAGTACTTC. It is translated as CASSSRKLAGGYEQYF.

V usage is TRBV28 and J usage is TRBJ2-4; D gene ambiguous. The V end lost 4 bases, the J end lost 4 bases, and 11 bases lay between the germline ends. The germline gives CDR1 MDHEN, CDR2 SYDVKM. There are 14 residues in the CDR3. The CDR3 bases are TGTGCCAGCAGTTCGTATGGTATGAAAAACATTCAGTACTTC. Residues: CASSSYGMKNIQYF.

The chain employs TRBV29-1 and TRBJ2-7; tentative D call: TRBD2 (5 bases). This CDR3 is built from 14 residues. Germline V gives CDR1 SQVTM, CDR2 ANQGSEA. V was cut by 6 bases and J by 4 bases, with 19 bases left in between. The CDR3 protein is CSVSSGAGFYEQYF. The CDR3 DNA is TGCAGCGTGAGTAGTGGTGCGGGCTTTTACGAGCAGTACTTC.

The rearrangement uses TRBV7-9 and TRBJ1-2; D uncertain. CDR3 length: 17 amino acids. V shed 7 bases and J shed 2 bases, with 23 bases lying between them. The germline CDR1 and CDR2 sequences are SEHNR and FQNEAQ (reference sequence). CDR3 in amino acids: CASKPAGARTRNYGYTF. Written as DNA, the CDR3 is TGTGCCAGCAAACCGGCAGGTGCAAGGACGAGGAACTATGGCTACACCTTC. Full variable domain (missing parts from reference TRBV7-9 and TRBJ1-2): DTGVSQNPRHKITKRGQNVTFRCDPISEHNRLYWYRQTLGQGPEFLTYFQNEAQLEKSRLLSDRFSAERPKGSFSTLEIQRTEQGDSAMYLCASKPAGARTRNYGYTFGSGTRLTVV.

The rearrangement joins TRBV7-9 to TRBJ2-3; the D is unclear. Trimming left V 5 bases short and J 4 bases short, with 7 bases between. Germline V gene sequence: CDR1 SEHNR, CDR2 FQNEAQ (reference sequence). The CDR3 sequence is 12 residues long. CDR3 amino acids: CASSKEADTQYF. The CDR3, as DNA: TGTGCCAGCAGCAAAGAGGCAGATACGCAGTATTTT. The full variable domain, with the rest looked up from reference TRBV7-9 and TRBJ2-3, is DTGVSQNPRHKITKRGQNVTFRCDPISEHNRLYWYRQTLGQGPEFLTYFQNEAQLEKSRLLSDRFSAERPKGSFSTLEIQRTEQGDSAMYLCASSKEADTQYFGPGTRLTVL.

The chain carries TRBV5-1 and TRBJ2-6; no clear D gene. V was pared by 0 bases and J by 2 bases, with 9 bases between. CDR3 length: 16 amino acids. Germline V lookup: CDR1 SGHRS, CDR2 YFSETQ. CDR3 sequence reads: CASSLVWVAGANVLTF. CDR3 nucleotide sequence: TGCGCCAGCAGCTTGGTTTGGGTAGCTGGGGCCAACGTCCTGACTTTC.

This rearrangement joins TRBV18 to TRBJ2-7, with D unclear. Trimming took off 2 bases at V and 3 bases at J, with 8 bases between the two ends. CDR1 and CDR2 from the germline V gene are KGHSH and LQKENI. The length of the CDR3 is 13 residues. The CDR3 sequence: CASSPGQDYEQYF. The CDR3 nucleotides are TGTGCCAGCTCACCAGGGCAGGACTACGAGCAGTACTTC.

V gene TRBV10-3 combines with J gene TRBJ2-5; D unclear. The germline CDR1 and CDR2 sequences are ENHRY and SYGVKD. The CDR3 is 12 residues long. The germline V and J ends were trimmed by 3 bases and 5 bases, with 7 bases remaining between them. CDR3 DNA: TGTGCCATCAGTGAAGGCCTGGAGACCCAGTACTTC. This codes for CAISEGLETQYF.

The gene calls are TRBV5-6 and TRBJ1-6; a possible D gene is TRBD1 (5 bases). CDR1 and CDR2 (germline): SGHDT, YYEEEE. The V gene lost 4 bases and the J gene lost 9 bases, with 23 bases spanning the gap. The CDR3 is 17 residues long. CDR3 coding DNA: TGTGCCAGCAGCCCCCCCCGGGGACCCCATGGTAGTTCACCCCTCCACTTT. Its protein product is CASSPPRGPHGSSPLHF.

This clone was observed once. The genes are TRBV5-1 and TRBJ1-1; D remains unclear. CDR3 length equals 14 residues. Germline V CDR1 and CDR2: SGHRS, YFSETQ. V gave up 0 bases and J gave up 7 bases, with 13 bases separating them. DNA of the CDR3: TGCGCCAGCAGCTTGGCCTTTAGGGAGGGTGAAGCTTTCTTT. This codes for CASSLAFREGEAFF.

The chain employs TRBV2 and TRBJ1-4; D gene unclear. The CDR3 loop spans 12 amino acids. Germline-derived CDR1 and CDR2 are SNHLY and FYNNEI. Trimming pared 6 bases from V and 8 bases from J, leaving 10 bases between. The CDR3, as DNA: TGTGCCAGCAGAGCCGGAGGGGAAAAACTGTTTTTT. This codes for CASRAGGEKLFF.